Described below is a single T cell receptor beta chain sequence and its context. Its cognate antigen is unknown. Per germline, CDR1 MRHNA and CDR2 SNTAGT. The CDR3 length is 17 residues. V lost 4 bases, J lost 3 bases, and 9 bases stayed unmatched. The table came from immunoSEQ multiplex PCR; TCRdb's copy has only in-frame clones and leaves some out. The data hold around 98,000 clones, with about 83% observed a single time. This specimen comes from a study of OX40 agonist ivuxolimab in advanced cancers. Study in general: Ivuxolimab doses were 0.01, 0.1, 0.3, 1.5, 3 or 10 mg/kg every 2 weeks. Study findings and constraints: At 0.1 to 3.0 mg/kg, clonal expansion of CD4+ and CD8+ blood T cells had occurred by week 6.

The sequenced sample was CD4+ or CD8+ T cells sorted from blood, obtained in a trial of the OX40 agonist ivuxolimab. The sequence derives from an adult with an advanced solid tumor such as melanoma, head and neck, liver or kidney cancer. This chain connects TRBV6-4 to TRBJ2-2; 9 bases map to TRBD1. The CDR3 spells CASSVVVGQGYTGELFF. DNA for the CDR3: TGTGCCAGCAGTGTCGTGGTGGGACAGGGATACACCGGGGAGCTGTTTTTT.